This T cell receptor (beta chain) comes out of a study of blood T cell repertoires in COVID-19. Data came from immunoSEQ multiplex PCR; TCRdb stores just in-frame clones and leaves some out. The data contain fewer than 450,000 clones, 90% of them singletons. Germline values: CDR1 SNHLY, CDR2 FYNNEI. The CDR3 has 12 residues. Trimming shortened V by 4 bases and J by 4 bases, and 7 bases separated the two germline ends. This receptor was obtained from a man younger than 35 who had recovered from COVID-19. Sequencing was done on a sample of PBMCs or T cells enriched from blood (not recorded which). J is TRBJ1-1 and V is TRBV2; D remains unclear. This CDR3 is CASSGSSTEAFF. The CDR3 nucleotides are TGTGCCAGCAGTGGCTCGAGCACTGAAGCTTTCTTT.